This TCR beta chain stems from a study of tumor and adjacent non-tumor tissue in lung cancer. TCRbeta libraries were built with three rounds of nested PCR, modified from ARM-PCR. TCRdb used MiXCR to reprocess the multiplex PCR reads, holding one entry per CDR3 protein. The table shows around 60,000 distinct CDR3 sequences, with roughly two thirds occurring only once. The template was RNA from unsorted bulk tissue. Distant lung tissue was collected more than 3 cm away from the tumor edge. Newly diagnosed lung cancer patients had thoracic surgery in China, August–late 2014, without prior chemotherapy. The CDR3 extends over 14 amino acids. Trimming cost V 5 bases and J 7 bases; bases outside gene matches: 10. The germline V gene has CDR1 SGHAT and CDR2 FQNNGV.

The sequenced sample consisted of distant non-tumor lung tissue. The J gene is TRBJ1-2, the V gene TRBV11-2; TRBD1 aligns across 7 bases. The receptor's source is a man between 65 and 85 years old with non-small cell lung cancer. CDR3 protein: CASSVDRVLGGYTF. The DNA for the CDR3 is TGTGCCAGCAGCGTTGACAGGGTACTAGGTGGCTACACCTTC.